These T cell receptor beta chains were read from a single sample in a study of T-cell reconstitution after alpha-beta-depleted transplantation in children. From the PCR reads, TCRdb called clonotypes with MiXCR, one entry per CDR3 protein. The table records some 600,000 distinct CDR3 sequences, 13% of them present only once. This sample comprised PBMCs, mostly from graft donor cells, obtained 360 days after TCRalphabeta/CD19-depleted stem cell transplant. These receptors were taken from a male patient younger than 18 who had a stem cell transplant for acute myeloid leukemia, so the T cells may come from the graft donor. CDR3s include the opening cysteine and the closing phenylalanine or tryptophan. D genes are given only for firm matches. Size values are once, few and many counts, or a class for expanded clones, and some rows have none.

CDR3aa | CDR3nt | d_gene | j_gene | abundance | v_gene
CASSKTSSSDRGQDTGELFF | TGTGCCAGCAGCAAAACTAGCAGCTCAGACAGGGGCCAGGACACCGGGGAGCTGTTTTTT | NA | TRBJ2-2 | NA | TRBV21-1
CASSQSLAGGMDEQFF | TGTGCCAGCAGCCAATCTCTAGCGGGAGGGATGGATGAGCAGTTCTTC | TRBD2 | TRBJ2-1 | many | TRBV16
CASSVERRWGYTF | TGTGCCAGCAGTGTCGAACGGCGGTGGGGCTACACCTTC | NA | TRBJ1-2 | few | TRBV6-1
CASSLVGGVTDTQYF | TGCGCCAGCAGCTTGGTCGGCGGCGTCACAGATACGCAGTATTTT | NA | TRBJ2-3 | NA | TRBV5-1
CASSFPGQGINEQFF | TGCGCCAGCAGCTTCCCGGGACAGGGTATTAATGAGCAGTTCTTC | TRBD1 | TRBJ2-1 | few | TRBV5-1
CSVCATSYEQYF | TGCAGCGTGTGTGCGACCTCCTACGAGCAGTACTTC | NA | TRBJ2-7 | few | TRBV29-1
CCARAPGLAGGPEQFF | TGCTGTGCTAGAGCCCCAGGGCTAGCGGGGGGTCCAGAGCAGTTCTTC | TRBD2 | TRBJ2-1 | NA | TRBV20-1
CAWSAMGGVTTDTQYF | TGTGCCTGGAGTGCGATGGGCGGGGTCACCACAGATACGCAGTATTTT | NA | TRBJ2-3 | NA | TRBV30
CGTAGQETQYF | TGTGGGACGGCAGGTCAAGAGACCCAGTACTTC | NA | TRBJ2-5 | few | TRBV7-9
CASSFVVRGNIQYF | TGTGCCAGCAGCTTCGTGGTTCGAGGGAACATTCAGTACTTC | NA | TRBJ2-4 | NA | TRBV27
CASGTGLAGGHYEQYF | TGTGCCAGCGGAACGGGACTAGCGGGAGGTCACTACGAGCAGTACTTC | TRBD2 | TRBJ2-7 | many | TRBV27
CASSHVVDTQYF | TGTGCCAGCAGTCACGTGGTGGATACGCAGTATTTT | NA | TRBJ2-3 | NA | TRBV7-2
CASSYSSEQFF | TGTGCCAGCAGTTACTCGAGTGAGCAGTTCTTC | NA | TRBJ2-1 | NA | TRBV6-6
CASSLVPPSDGNTIYF | TGCGCCAGCAGCTTGGTACCACCCTCCGATGGAAACACCATATATTTT | NA | TRBJ1-3 | few | TRBV5-1
CASSWTSGSRDTQYF | TGTGCCAGCTCCTGGACTAGCGGGAGTCGTGATACGCAGTATTTT | TRBD2 | TRBJ2-3 | few | TRBV6-2/TRBV6-3
CASSQEGVGGAQWETQYF | TGCGCCAGCAGCCAAGAGGGGGTTGGGGGGGCGCAATGGGAGACCCAGTACTTC | NA | TRBJ2-5 | few | TRBV4-3
CASSSGVKYYNEQFF | TGTGCCAGCAGTTCTGGGGTGAAATACTACAATGAGCAGTTCTTC | NA | TRBJ2-1 | NA | TRBV28
CSARAHRLGTLTDTQYF | TGCAGTGCTAGAGCGCATCGGCTAGGGACGCTCACAGATACGCAGTATTTT | NA | TRBJ2-3 | NA | TRBV20-1
CSAEDVGTGLYYEQYF | TGCAGTGCCGAGGACGTAGGTACGGGACTTTACTACGAGCAGTACTTC | NA | TRBJ2-7 | NA | TRBV20-1
CSVEPLAGGNEQFF | TGCAGCGTCGAGCCTCTAGCGGGAGGGAATGAGCAGTTCTTC | TRBD2 | TRBJ2-1 | NA | TRBV29-1
CASFGGEVNSGANVLTF | TGTGCCAGCTTCGGAGGCGAAGTGAACTCTGGGGCCAACGTCCTGACTTTC | NA | TRBJ2-6 | NA | TRBV28
CSAPRRGRGYNEQFF | TGCAGTGCTCCCCGACGGGGACGAGGCTACAATGAGCAGTTCTTC | NA | TRBJ2-1 | NA | TRBV20-1
CASRLAGEQYF | TGTGCCAGCAGACTAGCGGGTGAGCAGTACTTC | TRBD2 | TRBJ2-7 | NA | TRBV6-2/TRBV6-3
CASSLIGPTGQPQHF | TGTGCCAGCAGCTTGATTGGGCCGACTGGTCAGCCCCAGCATTTT | NA | TRBJ1-5 | NA | TRBV7-2
CSARVNSRPAYEQYF | TGCAGTGCTAGAGTGAATTCCCGTCCAGCCTACGAGCAGTACTTC | NA | TRBJ2-7 | few | TRBV20-1
CASSVMGAPSYEQYF | TGTGCCAGCAGCGTAATGGGGGCCCCATCCTACGAGCAGTACTTC | NA | TRBJ2-7 | NA | TRBV9
CASIGIGQETQYF | TGTGCCAGCATTGGCATCGGTCAGGAGACCCAGTACTTC | NA | TRBJ2-5 | few | TRBV27
CSARDGQGRADTQYF | TGCAGTGCTAGAGATGGTCAGGGGAGGGCAGATACGCAGTATTTT | NA | TRBJ2-3 | NA | TRBV20-1
CAWSVKIAGGKHEQYF | TGTGCCTGGAGTGTAAAAATAGCGGGAGGGAAACACGAGCAGTACTTC | TRBD2 | TRBJ2-7 | NA | TRBV30
CASSRQGAEWSTIQYF | TGTGCCAGCAGTCGACAGGGGGCGGAGTGGTCAACCATTCAGTACTTC | TRBD1 | TRBJ2-4 | few | TRBV6-2/TRBV6-3
CASSHVGLAAYNEQFF | TGTGCCAGCAGTCACGTGGGACTAGCGGCCTACAATGAGCAGTTCTTC | TRBD2 | TRBJ2-1 | few | TRBV6-2/TRBV6-3
CSARAGTITYEQYF | TGCAGTGCTAGGGCCGGGACTATAACCTACGAGCAGTACTTC | TRBD2 | TRBJ2-7 | few | TRBV20-1
CSVGRRGLKTDTQYF | TGCAGCGTTGGGCGGAGGGGGCTAAAAACAGATACGCAGTATTTT | NA | TRBJ2-3 | NA | TRBV29-1
CASISKRAGAQLAPYEQYF | TGTGCCAGCATCTCCAAGAGGGCAGGGGCACAGTTAGCTCCCTACGAGCAGTACTTC | NA | TRBJ2-7 | few | TRBV21-1
CASSLLRSTRSSYEQYF | TGTGCCAGCAGCCTCCTTCGGTCTACGAGGAGCTCCTACGAGCAGTACTTC | NA | TRBJ2-7 | NA | TRBV7-8
CASSYSSVGTQYF | TGTGCCAGCAGTTACTCCTCCGTTGGGACCCAGTACTTC | NA | TRBJ2-5 | NA | TRBV6-5
CASSFGSGDTQYF | TGTGCCAGCAGTTTCGGGAGTGGGGATACGCAGTATTTT | NA | TRBJ2-3 | few | TRBV12-3/TRBV12-4
CASSYSYSSYEQYF | TGTGCCAGCAGTTACTCGTACAGCTCCTACGAGCAGTACTTC | NA | TRBJ2-7 | few | TRBV6-5
CASSSDIVTSVSYEQYF | TGTGCCAGCAGTTCGGACATTGTGACTAGCGTTTCCTACGAGCAGTACTTC | TRBD2 | TRBJ2-7 | many | TRBV28
CSVFGTGWSFF | TGCAGTGTTTTCGGGACAGGGTGGTCTTTCTTT | TRBD1 | TRBJ1-1 | NA | TRBV20-1
CASSSLTSGMYEQYF | TGTGCCAGCAGTTCCTTGACTAGCGGGATGTACGAGCAGTACTTC | TRBD2 | TRBJ2-7 | few | TRBV12-3/TRBV12-4
CSSKIGATEAFF | TGCAGCTCCAAAATCGGGGCTACTGAAGCTTTCTTT | NA | TRBJ1-1 | NA | TRBV29-1
CASFSNQPQHF | TGTGCCAGTTTTTCTAATCAGCCCCAGCATTTT | NA | TRBJ1-5 | few | TRBV28
CASSLYLPRGDEQETQYF | TGTGCCAGCAGCCTTTACCTCCCCCGAGGGGATGAACAAGAGACCCAGTACTTC | NA | TRBJ2-5 | NA | TRBV5-6
CASTGGAYNSPLHF | TGTGCCAGCACAGGGGGAGCCTATAATTCACCCCTCCACTTT | TRBD1 | TRBJ1-6 | few | TRBV18
CSARDRRAGGSYEQYF | TGCAGTGCTAGAGATAGAAGGGCAGGGGGCTCCTACGAGCAGTACTTC | TRBD1 | TRBJ2-7 | few | TRBV20-1